Below are 2 T cell receptor beta chains sequenced from a single sample in a study of early T cells in non-severe SARS-CoV-2 infection. MiXCR, applied by TCRdb to the 5' RACE reads, yields one record per CDR3 protein. The data hold roughly 24,000 distinct CDR3 sequences, with about 3.8% observed a single time. Material: whole blood. The receptor set was obtained from an adult who was a healthcare worker with PCR-confirmed SARS-CoV-2 infection or an uninfected control (not recorded which).

This clonotype was counted many times. As DNA, the CDR3 is TGCAGTGCTATCTCAGACAGGGCTAACTATGGCTACACCTTC. Its translation is CSAISDRANYGYTF. J is TRBJ1-2 and V is TRBV20-1; 7 nucleotides match TRBD1. The CDR3 runs 14 residues. J lost 0 bases, V lost 4 bases, and 5 bases had no gene match. CDR1 and CDR2 from the germline V gene are DFQATT and SNEGSKA (reference sequence).

This clonotype was picked up a small number of times. V gene TRBV11-3 combines with J gene TRBJ1-1, with 7 bases aligning to TRBD1. Germline V gene lookup returns CDR1 SGHNT and CDR2 YENEEA. Trimming removed 5 bases from V and 4 bases from J; junction bases left unmatched: 10. The CDR3 is 15 residues long. The CDR3 sequence is CASSLRGGAGTEAFF. The CDR3, as DNA: TGTGCCAGCAGCCTGAGAGGGGGCGCGGGCACTGAAGCTTTCTTT.